The rows below give T cell receptor beta chains drawn from one sample of a study of cytomegalovirus exposure and HLA in healthy donors. Profiling relied on immunoSEQ multiplex PCR, and the TCRdb table lists in-frame clones only, not all of them. In the table there are around 130,000 clones, approximately 80% of which are singletons. The material sequenced was PBMCs. Every receptor here comes from a man aged 50-59 years in good health and CMV-seronegative. The CDR3 runs from the conserved cysteine through the conserved F or W. D genes are given only for firm matches. The size of a clone is reported for some rows only, either as once, few or many, or as a class for expanded clones.

d_call | j_call | v_call | clone_size | cdr3_aa | cdr3_nt
. | TRBJ1-2 | TRBV7-2 | few | CASSLKQTGYTF | TGTGCCAGCAGCTTAAAACAGACTGGCTACACCTTC
. | TRBJ2-7 | TRBV13 | once | CASSPSGAGWEQYF | TGTGCCAGCAGCCCGTCCGGTGCAGGGTGGGAGCAGTACTTC
. | TRBJ2-4 | TRBV2 | few | CASYRGKNIQYF | TGTGCCAGTTACCGGGGCAAAAACATTCAGTACTTC
. | TRBJ2-1 | TRBV4-1 | . | CASSPLGGGLDEQFF | TGCGCCAGCAGCCCGCTGGGGGGGGGCCTGGATGAGCAGTTCTTC
TRBD1 | TRBJ1-4 | TRBV7-9 | . | CASSIRRGPTNEKLFF | TGTGCCAGCAGCATCCGGAGGGGGCCAACTAATGAAAAACTGTTTTTT
TRBD1 | TRBJ1-2 | TRBV7-2 | once | CASSPRQGAGYGYTF | TGTGCCAGCAGCCCGCGACAGGGGGCCGGGTATGGCTACACCTTC
. | TRBJ2-1 | TRBV7-9 | . | CASSPRLRTINEQFF | TGTGCCAGCAGCCCTCGTTTGCGGACTATTAATGAGCAGTTCTTC
. | TRBJ1-5 | TRBV2 | . | CASSESGGSNQPQHF | TGTGCCAGCAGTGAATCGGGGGGAAGCAATCAGCCCCAGCATTTT
TRBD1 | TRBJ1-2 | TRBV6-5 | . | CASSPDRLTRYTF | TGTGCCAGCAGTCCGGACAGGCTAACGCGCTACACCTTC
TRBD1 | TRBJ1-3 | TRBV14 | . | CASSHHRGQGNTIYF | TGTGCCAGCAGCCACCACAGGGGGCAAGGAAACACCATATATTTT
. | TRBJ1-2 | TRBV12-2 | . | CASRLAPKHSDWTGAPGYTF | TGTGCAAGTCGCTTAGCTCCGAAACATTCCGACTGGACAGGGGCTCCTGGCTACACCTTC
. | TRBJ2-7 | TRBV19 | . | CASSFADSYEQYF | TGTGCCAGTAGCTTTGCAGATTCCTACGAGCAGTACTTC
TRBD1 | TRBJ2-2 | TRBV2 | . | CASRDTTGAFANTGELFF | TGTGCCAGCAGGGACACGACAGGGGCCTTCGCGAACACCGGGGAGCTGTTTTTT
TRBD1 | TRBJ2-1 | TRBV12-5 | once | CASGNRDRGPYEQFF | TGTGCTAGTGGAAACCGGGACAGGGGGCCATATGAGCAGTTCTTC
. | TRBJ2-5 | TRBV7-8 | . | CASGRSETQYF | TGTGCCAGCGGGAGATCAGAGACCCAGTACTTC
. | TRBJ1-5 | TRBV18 | . | CASSPRPLQFNQPQHF | TGTGCCAGCTCGCCCAGGCCCCTACAGTTTAATCAGCCCCAGCATTTT
TRBD1 | TRBJ1-2 | TRBV29-1 | . | CSVLRTGEYYGYTF | TGCAGCGTTTTGAGGACAGGGGAATACTATGGCTACACCTTC
TRBD1 | TRBJ1-2 | TRBV4-1 | . | CASSQTGQGDYGYTF | TGCGCCAGCAGCCAAACGGGACAGGGGGACTATGGCTACACCTTC
. | TRBJ1-4 | TRBV2 | . | CASSAGQLNEKLFF | TGTGCCAGCAGCGCAGGACAGCTTAATGAAAAACTGTTTTTT
. | TRBJ1-2 | TRBV29-1 | . | CSVVNWTSGGYTF | TGCAGCGTTGTGAATTGGACTAGCGGTGGCTACACCTTC
. | TRBJ1-2 | TRBV6-1 | . | CASSEGNGYGYTF | TGTGCCAGCAGTGAAGGGAACGGGTATGGCTACACCTTC
. | TRBJ1-2 | TRBV2 | . | CASNPEGLFSGYTF | TGTGCCAGCAACCCCGAGGGCCTTTTCAGTGGCTACACCTTC
. | TRBJ2-3 | TRBV6-5 | . | CASRLQGPQDTQYF | TGTGCCAGCAGACTACAGGGTCCACAAGATACGCAGTATTTT
TRBD1 | TRBJ1-5 | TRBV19 | . | CASSVGQGVNQPQHF | TGTGCCAGTAGTGTGGGACAGGGGGTGAATCAGCCCCAGCATTTT
TRBD1 | TRBJ1-2 | TRBV9 | . | CASSAGQGGNYGYTF | TGTGCCAGCAGCGCCGGACAGGGTGGGAACTATGGCTACACCTTC
TRBD2 | TRBJ2-7 | TRBV10-3 | . | CAISGGSGGATYEQYF | TGTGCCATCAGTGGGGGTAGCGGGGGGGCGACCTACGAGCAGTACTTC
. | TRBJ1-1 | TRBV19 | . | CASSMDGGARTEAFF | TGTGCCAGTAGTATGGATGGGGGGGCTCGGACTGAAGCTTTCTTT
TRBD1 | TRBJ2-7 | TRBV7-6 | . | CASSLASGGLAEQYF | TGTGCCAGCAGCTTAGCCTCAGGGGGTCTCGCCGAGCAGTACTTC
. | TRBJ1-3 | TRBV19 | . | CASSILSGNTIYF | TGTGCCAGTAGTATCCTCTCTGGAAACACCATATATTTT
. | TRBJ1-3 | TRBV6-1 | . | CASSEAHGGSSGNTIYF | TGTGCCAGCAGTGAAGCGCATGGGGGCAGCTCTGGAAACACCATATATTTT
TRBD1 | TRBJ2-3 | TRBV9 | . | CASSVEDRGTDTQYF | TGTGCCAGCAGCGTAGAGGACAGGGGCACAGATACGCAGTATTTT
. | TRBJ1-1 | TRBV6-1 | . | CASGQGRIMNTEAFF | TGTGCCAGCGGGCAGGGAAGGATTATGAACACTGAAGCTTTCTTT
. | TRBJ2-2 | TRBV7-2 | . | CASSSANTGELFF | TGTGCCAGCAGCTCCGCGAACACCGGGGAGCTGTTTTTT
. | TRBJ1-1 | TRBV2 | . | CASSGREDTEAFF | TGTGCCAGCTCGGGCAGGGAGGACACTGAAGCTTTCTTT
. | TRBJ1-2 | TRBV5-1 | . | CASSLEPYGYTF | TGCGCCAGCAGCTTGGAGCCCTATGGCTACACCTTC
. | TRBJ2-2 | TRBV30 | . | CAWSVLPGLITGELFF | TGTGCCTGGAGTGTACTCCCAGGGTTGATCACCGGGGAGCTGTTTTTT
. | TRBJ2-7 | TRBV5-6 | few | CASSLATGTLIYEQYF | TGTGCCAGCAGCTTGGCTACCGGGACACTGATCTACGAGCAGTACTTC
. | TRBJ2-7 | TRBV6-5 | . | CASSYSLLIDEQYF | TGTGCCAGCAGTTACTCCCTACTCATCGACGAGCAGTACTTC
TRBD1 | TRBJ1-2 | TRBV6-1 | . | CASSGTGTYGYTF | TGTGCCAGCAGCGGGACAGGGACCTATGGCTACACCTTC
. | TRBJ1-6 | TRBV30 | . | CAWSVASGSPLHF | TGTGCCTGGAGTGTCGCCAGTGGTTCACCCCTCCACTTT
. | TRBJ2-7 | TRBV6-4 | . | CASTRRGVGHEQYF | TGTGCCAGCACCCGGCGGGGTGTAGGCCACGAGCAGTACTTC